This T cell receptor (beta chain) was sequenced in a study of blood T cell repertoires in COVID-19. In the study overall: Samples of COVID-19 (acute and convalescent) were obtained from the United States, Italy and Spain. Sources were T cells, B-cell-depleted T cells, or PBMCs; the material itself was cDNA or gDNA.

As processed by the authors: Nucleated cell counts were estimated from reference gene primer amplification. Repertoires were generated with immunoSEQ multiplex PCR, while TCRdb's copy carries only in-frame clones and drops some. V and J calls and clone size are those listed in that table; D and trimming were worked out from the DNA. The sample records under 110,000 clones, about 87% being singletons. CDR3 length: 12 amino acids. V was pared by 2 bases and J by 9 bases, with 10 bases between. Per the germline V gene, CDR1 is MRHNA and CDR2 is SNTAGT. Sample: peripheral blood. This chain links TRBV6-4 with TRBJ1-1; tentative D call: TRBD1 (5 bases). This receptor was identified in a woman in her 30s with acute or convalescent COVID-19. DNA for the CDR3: TGTGCCAGCAGTGACATTTCAGGGAAAGCTTTCTTT. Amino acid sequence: CASSDISGKAFF.